This TCR beta chain was identified during a study of shared clonotypes between healthy human individuals (dated by TCRdb to the early 2020s). Regarding the complete study: The cohort comprised a couple of women and three men aged 18 to 49 years. To estimate repertoire size and how much clonotype sharing occurs between individuals, the study deeply sequenced the blood TCR repertoires of five healthy adults. To increase sequencing depth and limit assay-specific biases, TCR repertoire library preparation and sequencing were carried out by different laboratories using diverse techniques. Between about 0.8 and 9 billion PBMCs per donor were obtained by leukapheresis. For each donor, CD4 naive and CD4 memory were each given three plates, CD8 naive was given two plates, and CD8 memory was given one plate. Study-level results and caveats: Sampling was restricted to blood, and TCR repertoires in tissue are likely to differ from TCR repertoires in blood. Compared with non-shared clonotypes, clonotypes shared by all four sorted-subset donors had higher generation probabilities. Sharing across a few donors was observed for around 5% of naive CD4, 3% to 3.5% of naive CD8, around 2.5% of memory CD4, and roughly 0.4% of memory CD8 clonotypes. Because the study included a small number of donors, the genetic and exposure-history diversity represented was limited. Pairwise subsampling indicated that sequencing depth was expected to affect the degree of clonotype sharing among donors. Incomplete sequencing was indicated by rarefaction of sorted-subset datasets, despite the large sequencing depth. Larger estimated clonotype richness was generally found for naive subsets than for memory subsets.

Healthy HIV-negative adults with no recently reported acute infections or vaccinations were included as donors. Every donor was a Caucasian adult living in Nashville, Tennessee, USA. CD4+ T cells were enriched by magnetic negative selection; naive cells were then positively selected on CD45RA, and the negative fraction formed the memory subset. After blood collection by leukapheresis, PBMCs were isolated using Ficoll-Histopaque density gradient centrifugation and then cryopreserved in the vapor phase of liquid nitrogen. Analytical flow cytometry was used to check the purity and quantity of each magnetically sorted T cell population. Each sorted fraction had its genomic DNA isolated and then quantified by UV absorbance on a Nanodrop 2000c. TCR CDR3 regions were amplified from genomic DNA by multiplex PCR using the deep immunoSEQ assay. Extracted genomic DNA from each cell subset was spread evenly across all wells of several immunoSEQ 96-well plates, with each plate serving as a replicate. For sorted subsets, about 220 ng of genomic DNA, equivalent to about 30,000 T cell genomes, went into each replicate PCR. Purified libraries were measured with a Qubit 3.0 fluorometer, size-checked on a Bioanalyzer 2100, and measured again with the KAPA Library Quantification kit. Every immunoSEQ 96-well plate was sequenced on a separate single-read 150-cycle Illumina NextSeq 550 flow cell. Regarding the original processing steps: The immunoSEQ output contained only junctional sequences without quality scores, so filtering could not match that applied to full-length reads. To assign V/J genes and CDR3, sequences were annotated against IMGT germline references using PyIR, a Python wrapper for IgBLAST v1.9. Reads were removed for weak V/J assignments (E-value above 1e-6), missing CDR3, stop codons, out-of-frame junctions, or ambiguous translated residues. A V3J clonotype was defined by an identical inferred V gene, J gene, and CDR3 amino acid sequence. The percentage overlap between two repertoires was calculated by dividing the number of shared unique clonotypes by the size of the smaller repertoire. Three approaches were used to assess repertoire richness: RTK rarefaction, the Chao1 estimator, and Recon v2.1 estimates of unobserved clonotypes. Generation probabilities for all TCRbeta clonotypes obtained by the gDNA method from a few donors were computed using OLGA. TCRdb obtained this table from immuneACCESS and retained in-frame rearrangements with V and J assigned. These tables miss some clones; where compared with another copy, unresolved V genes account for less than half of the shortfall, and the remainder is unexplained. That table is the source of V, J and clone size, and D and trimming were worked out from the DNA. The sample table shows about a million clones, and roughly 77% are seen once. The ten largest account for 0.89% of the sample.

The sample holds a few counts of this clone. Its antigen target is currently unknown. No quality values exist for individual bases; no much larger clone is one base distant. The clonotype comes from a man younger than 35 in good health. Some clones in this sample may be carry-over from other donors' samples. Sequences were obtained from memory CD4+ T cells from PBMCs. According to the study, the label for this sample's cell subset or site signals: CD45RA-negative fraction.

The CDR3 sequence is CASSPVVGQGPDTQYF. In nucleotides, the sequence is TGTGCCAGCTCACCGGTAGTGGGACAAGGACCAGATACGCAGTATTTT. The chain is assembled from TRBV18 and TRBJ2-3; perhaps TRBD1 is the D gene, with 6 bases matching. Looking up the germline V gene yields CDR1 KGHSH and CDR2 LQKENI. V lost 3 bases and J lost 4 bases; the stretch between them is 17 bases long. The CDR3, from cysteine to phenylalanine, totals 16 residues. CDR3 DNA only is kept here, 48 bases in frame from base 1.